A single sample gave rise to the 16 T cell receptor beta chains below, sequenced in a study of beta chain features in type 1 diabetes. Study results and limitations: Shorter TCRB CDR3s, moderately but significantly so, marked every one of the four CD4+ subsets in Type 1 diabetes patients.

Expressed TCRB transcripts got sequenced, as all isolated RNA was reverse transcribed. TCRdb's table, derived via immunoSEQ multiplex PCR, lists solely in-frame clones and lacks some. The table lists a few hundred thousand clones, roughly a tenth of them singletons, with more than 0.015% in the top ten. Their antigens are not known. Sequenced sample: naive CD4+ T cells from blood. The receptors were gathered from a man aged 25 to 45 with type 1 diabetes.

This rearrangement joins TRBV7-3 to TRBJ2-1; 11 positions agree with TRBD2. The V segment lost 5 bases and the J segment 8 bases; nucleotides outside the gene matches: 11. Germline values: CDR1 SGHTA, CDR2 FQGTGA. This CDR3 is 16 amino acids long. CDR3 coding DNA: TGTGCCAGCAGCCCCAGATTAGCGGGGGGGCCGCATGAGCAGTTCTTC. It yields the protein CASSPRLAGGPHEQFF.

The V gene is TRBV30, the J gene TRBJ1-1, with 7 bases fitting TRBD1. Germline assignment: CDR1 GTSNPN and CDR2 SVGIG (reference sequence). This CDR3 has 15 amino acids. With 3 bases clipped from V and 5 bases from J, the junction kept 12 bases outside the gene matches. The CDR3 DNA sequence: TGTGCCTGGAGCCCGCGCCGGGACAGAGAGACTGAAGCTTTCTTT. This gives the protein CAWSPRRDRETEAFF.

This clone has only a few counts. The chain joins TRBV4-3 to TRBJ1-4, with D perhaps TRBD1 (5 bases). Trimming took off 1 base at V and 11 bases at J, with 8 bases between the two ends. This CDR3 region has 12 residues. In germline, CDR1 is LGHNA, CDR2 YSLEER. This CDR3 reads CASSQGGGKLFF. In nucleotides, the CDR3 is TGCGCCAGCAGCCAAGGGGGGGGGAAACTGTTTTTT.

The chain combines TRBV30 with TRBJ1-2; a weak D match, TRBD1 (5 bases). Trimming took off 0 bases at V and 7 bases at J, with 24 bases between the two ends. Germline V gives CDR1 GTSNPN, CDR2 SVGIG (reference sequence). The CDR3 length is 17 residues. The CDR3 nucleotides are TGTGCCTGGAGTGTACTAAGCCGGGAGGGGAGGGTTGTTGGCTACACCTTC. As protein: CAWSVLSREGRVVGYTF.

The chain links TRBV9 to TRBJ1-3; D is uncertain. CDR3 size: 14 residues. Between the trimmed V and J ends, which lost 3 bases and 1 base, there was a span of 8 bases. Germline loops: CDR1 SGDLS, CDR2 YYNGEE. The CDR3 DNA reads TGTGCCAGCAGCGCGACATTATCTGGAAACACCATATATTTT. This encodes CASSATLSGNTIYF. Filled out from reference TRBV9 and TRBJ1-3, the complete variable domain reads DSGVTQTPKHLITATGQRVTLRCSPRSGDLSVYWYQQSLDQGLQFLIQYYNGEERAKGNILERFSAQQFPDLHSELNLSSLELGDSALYFCASSATLSGNTIYFGEGSWLTVV.

This clone was counted between two and nine times. The V call is TRBV29-1, the J call TRBJ2-7, with D perhaps matching TRBD2 (5 bases). The CDR3 covers 14 residues. In germline, CDR1 is SQVTM, CDR2 ANQGSEA. The V end was cut by 0 bases, the J end by 3 bases, with 12 bases between. The CDR3 sequence: CSVEDHGIGYEQYF. The DNA for the CDR3 is TGCAGCGTTGAAGATCACGGGATAGGCTACGAGCAGTACTTC.

In its sample, this clone was seen a few times. The rearrangement links TRBV4-2 to TRBJ2-1; D is possibly TRBD2 (6 bases). Trimming took off 5 bases at V and 4 bases at J, with 18 bases between the two ends. CDR1 LGHNA and CDR2 YNFKEQ come from the germline V gene. The CDR3 totals 16 residues. The CDR3 sequence: CASSIVASDNYNEQFF. The DNA for the CDR3 is TGTGCCAGCAGCATTGTGGCTAGCGATAATTACAATGAGCAGTTCTTC.

The V call is TRBV20-1, the J call TRBJ1-2, with D perhaps TRBD1 (6 bases). The germline gives CDR1 DFQATT, CDR2 SNEGSKA (reference sequence). The CDR3 is made up of 11 amino acids. The DNA for the CDR3 is TGCAGAACAGGGTTGGACTATGGCTACACCTTC. This codes for CRTGLDYGYTF.

The chain has TRBV5-4 and TRBJ1-2, with a tentative D call TRBD1 (5 bases). The CDR3 totals 14 residues. Germline CDR1 reads SGHNT; CDR2 reads YYREEE (reference sequence). Trimming removed 0 bases at V and 5 bases at J, with 11 bases between. The CDR3 protein is CASSLGQGSYGYTF. DNA for the CDR3: TGTGCCAGCAGCTTGGGGCAGGGTTCATATGGCTACACCTTC.

The rearrangement joins TRBV7-2 to TRBJ2-5; 7 positions match TRBD1. Germline V gives CDR1 SGHTA, CDR2 FQGNSA. CDR3 size: 14 residues. J lost 4 bases, V lost 5 bases, and 7 bases had no gene match. The CDR3 here is CASSPDRSLETQYF. CDR3 nucleotides: TGTGCCAGCAGCCCGGACAGGTCGCTAGAGACCCAGTACTTC.

This clone was observed a handful of times. V is TRBV4-2 and J is TRBJ2-7; TRBD2 is a possible D gene (5 bases). Germline V CDR1 and CDR2: LGHNA, YNFKEQ. This CDR3 contains 15 residues. Trimming shortened V by 4 bases and J by 2 bases, and 15 bases separated the two germline ends. In DNA, the CDR3 is TGTGCCAGCAGCCCGGGGATCCAGGCCCCCTACGAGCAGTACTTC. Protein product: CASSPGIQAPYEQYF.

This clone was seen more than once but under ten times. The chain couples TRBV7-9 to TRBJ2-7; 8 bases agree with TRBD1. The CDR3 has 18 residues. The V and J ends lost 3 bases and 6 bases, in that order; junction bases with no gene match: 19. Germline V gene sequence: CDR1 SEHNR, CDR2 FQNEAQ (reference sequence). The CDR3 sequence is CASSFRGPLLRGGGEQYF. The DNA for the CDR3 is TGTGCCAGCAGCTTCAGGGGGCCTCTACTGAGGGGAGGAGGCGAGCAGTACTTC.

This clone was counted a few times. This chain joins TRBV2 and TRBJ2-3, with 12 bases identical to TRBD2. The V gene end was trimmed by 4 bases and the J gene end by 3 bases; junction bases not matched to a gene: 8. The CDR3 loop spans 17 amino acids. CDR1 and CDR2 (germline): SNHLY, FYNNEI. Here the CDR3 reads CASSVTSGGSRTDTQYF. The CDR3 DNA reads as TGTGCCAGCAGTGTAACTAGCGGGGGGAGTAGGACAGATACGCAGTATTTT.

The table lists this clone with a few counts. V gene TRBV14 combines with J gene TRBJ2-1, with a weak D call TRBD1 (5 bases). Germline V gene data show CDR1 as SGHDN and CDR2 as FVKESK. Trimming took 0 bases from V and 1 from J, leaving 10 bases between them. The CDR3 length is 16 residues. The CDR3 here is CASSQEGLGSYNEQFF. Written as DNA, the CDR3 is TGTGCCAGCAGCCAAGAGGGGCTTGGTTCCTACAATGAGCAGTTCTTC.

This chain uses TRBV7-9 with TRBJ2-7; D perhaps matches TRBD2 (7 bases). This CDR3 comprises 14 residues. CDR1 SEHNR and CDR2 FQNEAQ come from the germline V gene (reference sequence). V was shortened by 1 base and J by 3 bases, with 10 bases between the two germline ends. The CDR3 DNA reads TGTGCCAGCAGCTTAGAGGGGGGGCTCTACGAGCAGTACTTC. Translated: CASSLEGGLYEQYF.

The chain is built from TRBV29-1 and TRBJ1-3; D might be TRBD1 (6 bases). The CDR3 spans 11 residues. Looked up from germline, CDR1 is SQVTM and CDR2 is ANQGSEA. Deletions cut 4 bases from V and 10 bases from J, with 11 bases between. This CDR3 is CSVVDRETIYF. CDR3 in DNA: TGCAGCGTTGTGGACAGAGAAACCATATATTTT.